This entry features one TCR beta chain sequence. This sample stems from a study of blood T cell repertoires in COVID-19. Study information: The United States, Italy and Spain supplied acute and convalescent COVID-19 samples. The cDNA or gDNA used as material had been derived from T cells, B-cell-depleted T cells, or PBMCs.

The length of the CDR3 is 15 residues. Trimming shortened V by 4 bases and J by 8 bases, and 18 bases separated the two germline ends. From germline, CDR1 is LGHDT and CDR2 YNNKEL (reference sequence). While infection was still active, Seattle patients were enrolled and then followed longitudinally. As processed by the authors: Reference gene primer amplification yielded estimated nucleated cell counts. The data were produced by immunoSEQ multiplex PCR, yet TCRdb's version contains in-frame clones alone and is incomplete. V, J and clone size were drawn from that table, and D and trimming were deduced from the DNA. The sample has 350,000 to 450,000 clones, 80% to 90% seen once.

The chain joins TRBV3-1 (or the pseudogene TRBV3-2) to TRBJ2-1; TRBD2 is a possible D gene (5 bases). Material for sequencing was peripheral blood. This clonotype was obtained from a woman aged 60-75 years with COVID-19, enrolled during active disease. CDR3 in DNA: TGTGCCAGCAGCCCTGATACGGTCCGGGATTATGAGCAGTTCTTC. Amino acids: CASSPDTVRDYEQFF.